Detailed here is one T cell receptor (beta chain). The sample comes from a study of blood T cell repertoires in COVID-19. TCRdb's table, derived via immunoSEQ multiplex PCR, lists solely in-frame clones and lacks some. The repertoire includes 200,000 to 250,000 clones, about four fifths of them detected once, and approximately 1.8% sits in the top ten. The germline V gene has CDR1 LGHNA and CDR2 YSLEER. The CDR3 consists of 18 residues. Trimming pared 0 bases from V and 8 bases from J, leaving 22 bases between. The sample comprised PBMCs or T cells enriched from blood (not recorded which). This clonotype was obtained from a man aged 55 to 69 who had recovered from COVID-19. J is TRBJ1-4 and V is TRBV4-3; D not resolved. The CDR3 sequence: CASSQDVRRPSGLEKLFF. The CDR3, as DNA: TGCGCCAGCAGCCAAGATGTCCGCCGACCATCGGGATTAGAAAAACTGTTTTTT.